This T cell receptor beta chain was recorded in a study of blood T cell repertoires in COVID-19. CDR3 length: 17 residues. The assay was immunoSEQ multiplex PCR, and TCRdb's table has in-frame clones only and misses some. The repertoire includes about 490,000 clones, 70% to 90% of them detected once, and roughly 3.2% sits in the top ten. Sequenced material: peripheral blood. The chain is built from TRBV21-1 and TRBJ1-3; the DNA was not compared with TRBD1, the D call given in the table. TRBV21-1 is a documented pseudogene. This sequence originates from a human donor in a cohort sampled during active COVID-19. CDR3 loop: CASSMGAQNFSGNTIYF. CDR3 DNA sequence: TGTGCCAGCAGCATGGGGGCGCAGAACTTCTCTGGAAACACCATATATTTT.